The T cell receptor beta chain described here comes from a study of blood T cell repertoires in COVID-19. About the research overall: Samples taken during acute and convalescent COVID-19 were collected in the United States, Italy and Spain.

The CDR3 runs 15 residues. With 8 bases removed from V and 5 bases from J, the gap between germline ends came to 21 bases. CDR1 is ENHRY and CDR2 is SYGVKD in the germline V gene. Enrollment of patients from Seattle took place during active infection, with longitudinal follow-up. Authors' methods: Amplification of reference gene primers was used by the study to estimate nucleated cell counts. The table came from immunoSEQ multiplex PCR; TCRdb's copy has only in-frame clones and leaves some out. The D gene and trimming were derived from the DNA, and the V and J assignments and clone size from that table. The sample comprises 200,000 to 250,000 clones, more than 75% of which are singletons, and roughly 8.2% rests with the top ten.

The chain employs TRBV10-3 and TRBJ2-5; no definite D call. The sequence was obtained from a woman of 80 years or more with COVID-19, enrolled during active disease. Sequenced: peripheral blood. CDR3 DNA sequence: TGTGCCATCGGTATACGGTCGTCCACGAGGGAGACCCAGTACTTC. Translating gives CAIGIRSSTRETQYF.